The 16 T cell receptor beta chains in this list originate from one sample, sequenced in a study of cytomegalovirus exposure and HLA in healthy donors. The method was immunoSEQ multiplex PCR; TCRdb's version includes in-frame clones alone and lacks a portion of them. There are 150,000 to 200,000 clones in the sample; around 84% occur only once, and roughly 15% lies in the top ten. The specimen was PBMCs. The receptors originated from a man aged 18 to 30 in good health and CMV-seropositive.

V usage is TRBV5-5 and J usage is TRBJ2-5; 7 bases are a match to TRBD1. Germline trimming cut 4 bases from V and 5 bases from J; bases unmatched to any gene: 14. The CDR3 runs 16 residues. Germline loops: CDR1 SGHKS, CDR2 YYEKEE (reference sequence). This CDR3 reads CASSPGTFGQAETQYF. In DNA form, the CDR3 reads TGTGCCAGCAGCCCCGGTACTTTCGGACAGGCGGAGACCCAGTACTTC. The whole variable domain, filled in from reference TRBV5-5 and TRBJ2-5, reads DAGVTQSPTHLIKTRGQQVTLRCSPISGHKSVSWYQQVLGQGPQFIFQYYEKEERGRGNFPDRFSARQFPNYSSELNVNALLLGDSALYLCASSPGTFGQAETQYFGPGTRLLVL.

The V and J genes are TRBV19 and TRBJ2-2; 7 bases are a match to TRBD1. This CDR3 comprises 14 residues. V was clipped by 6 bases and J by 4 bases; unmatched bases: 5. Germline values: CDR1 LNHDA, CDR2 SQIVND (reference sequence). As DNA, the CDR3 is TGTGCCAGTAGCGACAGGGCGGGCACCGGGGAGCTGTTTTTT. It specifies CASSDRAGTGELFF.

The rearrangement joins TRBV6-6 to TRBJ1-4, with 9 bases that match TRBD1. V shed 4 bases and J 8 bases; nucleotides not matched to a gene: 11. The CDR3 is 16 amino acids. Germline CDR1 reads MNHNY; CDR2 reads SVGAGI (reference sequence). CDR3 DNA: TGTGCCAGCAGTTTCGAGACAGGGGGTTGGGGGGAAAAACTGTTTTTT. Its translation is CASSFETGGWGEKLFF.

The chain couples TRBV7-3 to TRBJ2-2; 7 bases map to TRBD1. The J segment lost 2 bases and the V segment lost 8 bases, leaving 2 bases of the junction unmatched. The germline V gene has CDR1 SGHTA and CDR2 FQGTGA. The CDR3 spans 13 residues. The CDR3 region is CASGQANTGELFF. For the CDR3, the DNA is TGTGCCAGCGGACAGGCCAACACCGGGGAGCTGTTTTTT.

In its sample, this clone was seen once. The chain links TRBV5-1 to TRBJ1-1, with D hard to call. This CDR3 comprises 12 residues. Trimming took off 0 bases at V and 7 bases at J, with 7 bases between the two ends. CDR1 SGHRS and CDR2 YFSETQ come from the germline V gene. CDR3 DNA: TGCGCCAGCAGCTTGGCGGGGTTTGAAGCTTTCTTT. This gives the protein CASSLAGFEAFF.

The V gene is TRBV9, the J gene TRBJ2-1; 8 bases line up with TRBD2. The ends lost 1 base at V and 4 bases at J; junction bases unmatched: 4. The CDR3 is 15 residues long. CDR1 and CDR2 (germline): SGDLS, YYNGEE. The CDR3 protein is CASSVREGRYNEQFF. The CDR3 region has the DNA TGTGCCAGCAGCGTACGGGAGGGCCGTTACAATGAGCAGTTCTTC.

CDR3: CASSLSLFGESYTF. The CDR3 DNA sequence: TGTGCCAGCAGTTTATCGTTATTTGGTGAGAGCTACACCTTC. The V call is TRBV27, the J call TRBJ1-2; D is unresolved. Looked up from germline, CDR1 is MNHEY and CDR2 is SMNVEV (reference sequence). This CDR3 is 14 amino acids long. Trimming took 0 bases from V and 9 from J, leaving 14 bases between them.

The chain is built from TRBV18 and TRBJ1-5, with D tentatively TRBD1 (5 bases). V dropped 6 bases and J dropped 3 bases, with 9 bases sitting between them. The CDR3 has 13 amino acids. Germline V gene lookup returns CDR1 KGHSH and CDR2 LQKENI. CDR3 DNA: TGTGCCAGCTCCCAGGGTTACAATCAGCCCCAGCATTTT. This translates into CASSQGYNQPQHF.

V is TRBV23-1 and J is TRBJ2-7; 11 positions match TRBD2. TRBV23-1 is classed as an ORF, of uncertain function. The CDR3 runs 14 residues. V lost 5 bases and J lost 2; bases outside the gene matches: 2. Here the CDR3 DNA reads TGCGCCAGCAGTTCGGGACTAGCGGCCTACGAGCAGTACTTC. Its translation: CASSSGLAAYEQYF.

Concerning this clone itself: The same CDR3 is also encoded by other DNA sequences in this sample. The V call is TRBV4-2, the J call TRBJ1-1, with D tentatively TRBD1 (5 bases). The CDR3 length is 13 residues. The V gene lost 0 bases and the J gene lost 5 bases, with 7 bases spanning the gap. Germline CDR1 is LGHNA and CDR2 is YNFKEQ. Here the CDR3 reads CASSQEGGTEAFF. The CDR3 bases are TGTGCCAGCAGCCAAGAGGGGGGGACTGAAGCTTTCTTT.

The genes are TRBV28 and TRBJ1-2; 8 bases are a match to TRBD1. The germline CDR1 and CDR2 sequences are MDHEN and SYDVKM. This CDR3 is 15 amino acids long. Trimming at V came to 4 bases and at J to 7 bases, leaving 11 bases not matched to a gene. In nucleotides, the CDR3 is TGTGCCAGCAGTTCAACCTCCGACAGGGGCCGTGGCTACACCTTC. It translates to CASSSTSDRGRGYTF.

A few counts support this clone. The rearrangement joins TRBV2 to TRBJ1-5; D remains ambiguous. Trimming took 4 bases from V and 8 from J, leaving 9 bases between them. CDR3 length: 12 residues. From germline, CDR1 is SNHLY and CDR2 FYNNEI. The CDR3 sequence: CASSGSVEPQHF. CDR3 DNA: TGTGCCAGCAGTGGGTCGGTCGAGCCCCAGCATTTT.

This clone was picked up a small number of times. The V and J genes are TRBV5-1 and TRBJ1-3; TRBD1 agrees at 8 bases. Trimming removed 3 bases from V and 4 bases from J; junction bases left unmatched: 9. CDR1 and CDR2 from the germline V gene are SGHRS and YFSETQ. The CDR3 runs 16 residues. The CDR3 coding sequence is TGCGCCAGCAGCTGGGGACAGGTTGGATCCGGAAACACCATATATTTT. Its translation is CASSWGQVGSGNTIYF.

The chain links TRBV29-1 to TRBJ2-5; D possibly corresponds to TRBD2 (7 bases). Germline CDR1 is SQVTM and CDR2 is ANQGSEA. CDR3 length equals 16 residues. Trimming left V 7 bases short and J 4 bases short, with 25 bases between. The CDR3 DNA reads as TGCAGCGCGGAGGAGGCGGCCGGGGGGCCGCCAGAGACCCAGTACTTC. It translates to CSAEEAAGGPPETQYF. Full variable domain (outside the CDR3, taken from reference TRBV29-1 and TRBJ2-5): SAVISQKPSRDICQRGTSLTIQCQVDSQVTMMFWYRQQPGQSLTLIATANQGSEATYESGFVIDKFPISRPNLTFSTLTVSNMSPEDSSIYLCSAEEAAGGPPETQYFGPGTRLLVL.

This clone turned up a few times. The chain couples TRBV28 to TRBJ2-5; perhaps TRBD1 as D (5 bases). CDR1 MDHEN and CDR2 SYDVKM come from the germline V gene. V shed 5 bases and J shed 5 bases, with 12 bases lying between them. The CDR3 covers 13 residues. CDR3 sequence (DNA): TGTGCCAGCAGTCTTCCAGGGTGGGAGACCCAGTACTTC. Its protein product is CASSLPGWETQYF. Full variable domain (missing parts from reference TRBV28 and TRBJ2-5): DVKVTQSSRYLVKRTGEKVFLECVQDMDHENMFWYRQDPGLGLRLIYFSYDVKMKEKGDIPEGYSVSREKKERFSLILESASTNQTSMYLCASSLPGWETQYFGPGTRLLVL.

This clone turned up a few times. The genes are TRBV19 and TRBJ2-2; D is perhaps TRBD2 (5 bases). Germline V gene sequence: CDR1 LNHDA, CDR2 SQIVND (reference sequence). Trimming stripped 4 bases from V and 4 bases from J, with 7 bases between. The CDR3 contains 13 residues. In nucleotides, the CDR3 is TGTGCCAGTAGTAACCGGGGCACCGGGGAGCTGTTTTTT. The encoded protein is CASSNRGTGELFF.